The rows below give T cell receptor beta chains drawn from one sample of a study of blood T cell repertoires in COVID-19. Method: immunoSEQ multiplex PCR; TCRdb's copy keeps in-frame clones and lacks some. Of about 220,000 clones in the sample, 70% to 90% were seen once. The source material was PBMCs or T cells enriched from blood (not recorded which). Every receptor here comes from a woman aged 45-65 years with acute COVID-19. CDR3s include the opening cysteine and the closing phenylalanine or tryptophan. The order of the fields is V gene, J gene, D gene, CDR3 protein, CDR3 DNA. The D gene is left open where the match is weak.

v_gene: TRBV10-3
j_gene: TRBJ2-7
d_gene: NA
CDR3aa: CAISEVSVYEQYF
CDR3nt: TGTGCCATCAGTGAAGTTAGCGTCTACGAGCAGTACTTC

v_gene: TRBV10-3
j_gene: TRBJ2-7
d_gene: NA
CDR3aa: CAISESISYEQYF
CDR3nt: TGTGCCATCAGTGAGTCCATCTCCTACGAGCAGTACTTC

v_gene: TRBV7-9
j_gene: TRBJ1-6
d_gene: NA
CDR3aa: CASSRTTHNSPLHF
CDR3nt: TGTGCCAGCAGCCGGACAACTCATAATTCACCCCTCCACTTT

v_gene: TRBV20-1
j_gene: TRBJ2-1
d_gene: NA
CDR3aa: CSVSGGNEQFF
CDR3nt: TGCAGTGTTAGTGGCGGCAATGAGCAGTTCTTC

v_gene: TRBV7-2
j_gene: TRBJ1-1
d_gene: NA
CDR3aa: CATGDSSNTEAFF
CDR3nt: TGTGCAACCGGAGACAGCTCGAACACTGAAGCTTTCTTT

v_gene: TRBV5-4
j_gene: TRBJ2-1
d_gene: TRBD2
CDR3aa: CASSLGLAGVNEQFF
CDR3nt: TGTGCCAGCAGCTTGGGTCTAGCGGGAGTAAATGAGCAGTTCTTC

v_gene: TRBV7-9
j_gene: TRBJ1-2
d_gene: NA
CDR3aa: CASSLFPSPGYTF
CDR3nt: TGTGCCAGCAGCTTATTCCCGAGCCCTGGCTACACCTTC

v_gene: TRBV6-6
j_gene: TRBJ2-7
d_gene: TRBD1
CDR3aa: CASSAGATGVYEQYF
CDR3nt: TGTGCCAGCAGCGCCGGAGCGACAGGGGTGTACGAGCAGTACTTC

v_gene: TRBV27
j_gene: TRBJ2-5
d_gene: TRBD2
CDR3aa: CASKPEYSGRETQYF
CDR3nt: TGTGCCAGCAAACCGGAATATAGCGGGAGGGAGACCCAGTACTTC

v_gene: TRBV9
j_gene: TRBJ1-1
d_gene: NA
CDR3aa: CASSPNTANTEAFF
CDR3nt: TGTGCCAGCAGCCCAAACACAGCTAACACTGAAGCTTTCTTT

v_gene: TRBV7-6
j_gene: TRBJ1-5
d_gene: NA
CDR3aa: CASSLRNRWESYQPQHF
CDR3nt: TGTGCCAGCAGCTTAAGGAACAGGTGGGAATCGTATCAGCCCCAGCATTTT

v_gene: TRBV11-2
j_gene: TRBJ2-7
d_gene: NA
CDR3aa: CASSLGFGGSYEQYF
CDR3nt: TGTGCCAGCAGCTTAGGCTTCGGGGGCTCCTACGAGCAGTACTTC